The T cell receptor beta chain described here comes from a study of blood T cell repertoires in COVID-19. Germline lookup yields CDR1 SGHKS and CDR2 YYEKEE (reference sequence). V was shortened by 1 base and J by 1 base, with 5 bases between the two germline ends. CDR3 size: 13 residues. Sequencing used immunoSEQ multiplex PCR; TCRdb keeps in-frame clones, though not all of them. In the table there are about 120,000 clones, about 80% of which are singletons. V gene TRBV5-5 combines with J gene TRBJ1-1; D is unclear. The sequenced sample consisted of peripheral blood. The receptor was isolated from a human donor in a cohort sampled during active COVID-19. CDR3 nucleotides: TGTGCCAGCAGCTTGTGGAGGAACACTGAAGCTTTCTTT. This encodes CASSLWRNTEAFF.